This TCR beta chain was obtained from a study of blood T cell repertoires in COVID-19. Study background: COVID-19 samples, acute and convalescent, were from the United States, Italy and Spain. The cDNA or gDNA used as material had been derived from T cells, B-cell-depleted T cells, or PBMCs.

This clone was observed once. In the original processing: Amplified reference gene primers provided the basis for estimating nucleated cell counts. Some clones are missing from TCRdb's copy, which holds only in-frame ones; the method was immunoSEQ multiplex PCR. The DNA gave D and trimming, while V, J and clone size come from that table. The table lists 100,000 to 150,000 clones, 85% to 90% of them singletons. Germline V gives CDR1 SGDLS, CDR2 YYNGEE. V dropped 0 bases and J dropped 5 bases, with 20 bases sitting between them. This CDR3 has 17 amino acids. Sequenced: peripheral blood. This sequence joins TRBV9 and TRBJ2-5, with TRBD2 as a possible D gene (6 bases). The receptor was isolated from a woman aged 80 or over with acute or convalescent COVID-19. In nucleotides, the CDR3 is TGTGCCAGCAGCGTAGGCGGAGGGTGGGCGAGTTCGGAGACCCAGTACTTC. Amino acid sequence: CASSVGGGWASSETQYF.